The 22 T cell receptor beta chains presented below share a single source sample, sequenced in a study of cytomegalovirus exposure and HLA in healthy donors. Amplification used 60 Vbeta primers and 13 Jbeta primers. Repertoires were generated with immunoSEQ multiplex PCR, while TCRdb's copy carries only in-frame clones and drops some. The sample has about 150,000 clones, about 83% seen once. The sequenced sample was PBMCs. These receptors all stem from a young woman in good health and CMV-seronegative.

V gene TRBV28 combines with J gene TRBJ2-7, with a weak D call TRBD1 (5 bases). Germline CDR1 and CDR2: MDHEN and SYDVKM. This CDR3 has 13 residues. Trimming stripped 7 bases from V and 3 bases from J, with 13 bases between. The CDR3 is CASNPGNLYEQYF. DNA for the CDR3: TGTGCCAGCAATCCAGGGAACCTCTACGAGCAGTACTTC.

The CDR3 nucleotides are TGTGCCAGTCAGGGGGGTCGGGATGGTGAAGCTTTCTTT. Translating gives CASQGGRDGEAFF. V is TRBV2 and J is TRBJ1-1; 7 nucleotides agree with TRBD1. Germline-derived CDR1 and CDR2 are SNHLY and FYNNEI. V shed 9 bases and J 7 bases; nucleotides not matched to a gene: 11. The length of the CDR3 is 13 residues.

This clone was detected once. The chain joins TRBV6-6 to TRBJ2-7; TRBD1 might be the D (5 bases). The germline V gene has CDR1 MNHNY and CDR2 SVGAGI (reference sequence). CDR3 size: 13 residues. Trimming cost V 8 bases and J 1 base, with 12 bases left between them. CDR3 protein: CASQQERSYEQYF. The CDR3 DNA is TGTGCCAGCCAACAGGAAAGATCCTACGAGCAGTACTTC.

The chain is built from TRBV5-1 and TRBJ1-2; a possible D gene is TRBD1 (6 bases). V was clipped by 0 bases and J by 0 bases, with 9 bases between them. The CDR3 has 15 amino acids. The germline gives CDR1 SGHRS, CDR2 YFSETQ. In nucleotides, the CDR3 is TGCGCCAGCAGCTTGGGGACAGAAACTAACTATGGCTACACCTTC. This codes for CASSLGTETNYGYTF.

The genes are TRBV19 and TRBJ2-7, with 7 bases identical to TRBD1. This CDR3 has 15 amino acids. V trimming: 4 bases; J trimming: 2 bases; junction bases outside the gene matches: 8. CDR1 LNHDA and CDR2 SQIVND come from the germline V gene (reference sequence). The CDR3 nucleotides read TGTGCCAGTAGTACCCGACAGGGATTAGCCTACGAGCAGTACTTC. Translated, it gives CASSTRQGLAYEQYF.

The V gene is TRBV7-3, the J gene TRBJ2-7; D is possibly TRBD1 (5 bases). V was cut by 5 bases and J by 5 bases, with 19 bases left in between. The CDR3 extends over 15 amino acids. CDR1 SGHTA and CDR2 FQGTGA come from the germline V gene. The CDR3 coding sequence is TGTGCCAGCAGCCAAAACCCTGGCAGGGCCCACGAGCAGTACTTC. Its translation: CASSQNPGRAHEQYF.

The J gene is TRBJ1-1, the V gene TRBV27; 10 bases agree with TRBD1. The V segment lost 0 bases and the J segment 11 bases; nucleotides outside the gene matches: 6. The CDR3 length is 14 residues. Germline V gene sequence: CDR1 MNHEY, CDR2 SMNVEV (reference sequence). In DNA form, the CDR3 reads TGTGCCAGCAGTTTATCGGGATGGGGACAGGGGGCTTTCTTT. This encodes CASSLSGWGQGAFF.

The V gene is TRBV6-5, the J gene TRBJ2-2, with unresolved D. V was clipped by 6 bases and J by 4 bases, with 12 bases between them. Per the germline V gene, CDR1 is MNHEY and CDR2 is SVGAGI. The CDR3 has 14 residues. The CDR3 DNA reads TGTGCCAGCAGCACAAGCGAATCCACCGGGGAGCTGTTTTTT. Translating gives CASSTSESTGELFF.

The chain is built from TRBV30 and TRBJ2-5, with 10 bases aligning to TRBD2. Germline V gene lookup returns CDR1 GTSNPN and CDR2 SVGIG (reference sequence). Trimming at V came to 1 base and at J to 5 bases, leaving 10 bases not matched to a gene. This CDR3 region has 16 residues. The CDR3, as DNA: TGTGCCTGGAGTGGCGGCAGCGGGGGGGCGTGGGAGACCCAGTACTTC. Amino acid sequence: CAWSGGSGGAWETQYF.

V and J are TRBV5-8 and TRBJ2-3; a possible D gene is TRBD2 (5 bases). The CDR3 loop spans 14 amino acids. V was pared by 0 bases and J by 2 bases, with 7 bases between. The V gene's germline CDR1 is SGHTS and CDR2 YDEGEE. CDR3 coding DNA: TGTGCCAGCAGCTTGGACGGGGTCACAGATACGCAGTATTTT. The encoded protein is CASSLDGVTDTQYF.

The V and J genes are TRBV19 and TRBJ2-2; 10 nucleotides align to TRBD2. There are 14 residues in the CDR3. Germline CDR1 and CDR2: LNHDA and SQIVND (reference sequence). J lost 1 base, V lost 8 bases, and 1 base had no gene match. CDR3 nucleotides: TGTGCCAGTCGGACTAGCGGGAACACCGGGGAGCTGTTTTTT. Translation gives CASRTSGNTGELFF.

V usage is TRBV6-6 and J usage is TRBJ2-5; 8 bases are a match to TRBD1. The CDR3 has 13 amino acids. The ends lost 6 bases at V and 7 bases at J; junction bases unmatched: 7. CDR1 and CDR2 from the germline V gene are MNHNY and SVGAGI (reference sequence). The CDR3 sequence: CASSIQGASTQYF. CDR3 sequence (DNA): TGTGCCAGCAGCATCCAGGGGGCTTCGACCCAGTACTTC.

The chain carries TRBV2 and TRBJ2-1, with D perhaps TRBD2 (6 bases). Trimming took 8 bases from V and 9 from J, leaving 23 bases between them. The germline gives CDR1 SNHLY, CDR2 FYNNEI. This CDR3 has 15 amino acids. The DNA of the CDR3 is TGTGCCAGCTACCCGGGGGACGCCGCCAGCGGTGAGCAGTTCTTC. It translates to CASYPGDAASGEQFF.

The V gene is TRBV29-1, the J gene TRBJ2-4, with D perhaps TRBD1 (6 bases). Trimming shortened V by 0 bases and J by 5 bases, and 11 bases separated the two germline ends. Looked up from germline, CDR1 is SQVTM and CDR2 is ANQGSEA. The CDR3 totals 14 residues. In DNA, the CDR3 is TGCAGCGTTGAAGATAGGGACACGGAAAACATTCAGTACTTC. Protein sequence: CSVEDRDTENIQYF.

This rearrangement joins TRBV7-9 to TRBJ2-7; 8 bases agree with TRBD1. Germline trimming cut 2 bases from V and 4 bases from J; bases unmatched to any gene: 19. The CDR3 totals 19 residues. Germline V gene lookup returns CDR1 SEHNR and CDR2 FQNEAQ (reference sequence). The CDR3 is CASSLISVKPGQAPYEQYF. The CDR3 nucleotides are TGTGCCAGCAGCTTAATTTCAGTAAAACCGGGACAGGCACCTTACGAGCAGTACTTC.

This chain connects TRBV2 to TRBJ2-1; D possibly corresponds to TRBD2 (5 bases). Trimming removed 8 bases at V and 0 bases at J, with 11 bases between. Germline V gene sequence: CDR1 SNHLY, CDR2 FYNNEI. The CDR3 is 14 amino acids. CDR3 in amino acids: CASVNGVSYNEQFF. As DNA, the CDR3 is TGTGCCAGCGTCAACGGGGTCTCCTACAATGAGCAGTTCTTC.

The CDR3 is CASSQVFFWTGDRSNTEAFF. CDR3 coding DNA: TGCGCCAGCAGCCAAGTCTTCTTCTGGACAGGGGACCGTTCGAACACTGAAGCTTTCTTT. The chain has TRBV4-3 and TRBJ1-1; 9 nucleotides line up with TRBD1. V gave up 1 base and J gave up 1 base; unmatched junction bases: 16. The CDR3 contains 20 residues. Germline V gives CDR1 LGHNA, CDR2 YSLEER.

The rearrangement uses TRBV2 and TRBJ2-7; TRBD1 is a possible D gene (6 bases). V dropped 4 bases and J dropped 6 bases, with 10 bases sitting between them. From germline, CDR1 is SNHLY and CDR2 FYNNEI. The CDR3 loop spans 12 amino acids. The chain's CDR3 is CASSGRTAEQYF. The CDR3 nucleotides are TGTGCCAGCAGTGGAAGGACAGCCGAGCAGTACTTC.

As for this clone: An end of the junction does not agree with germline; a read error may underlie this. V is TRBV7-9 and J is TRBJ2-7; 9 bases agree with TRBD2. CDR1 and CDR2 (germline): SEHNR, FQNEAQ (reference sequence). The CDR3 runs to 15 residues. DNA of the CDR3: TGTTCCAGCAGCCAACCACTAAGCGGGAGGAACGAGCAGTACTTC. Translated: CSSSQPLSGRNEQYF.

The chain recombines TRBV28 with TRBJ1-1; 7 bases fit TRBD1. The CDR3 has 13 residues. The junction had 10 bases not matched to a gene; V was cut back by 4 bases and J by 11 bases. Looked up from germline, CDR1 is MDHEN and CDR2 is SYDVKM. CDR3 protein: CASSSRQGLRAFF. CDR3 DNA sequence: TGTGCCAGCAGTTCGCGACAGGGCCTGCGTGCTTTCTTT.

The V and J genes are TRBV2 and TRBJ1-5; D not certain. This CDR3 is 14 amino acids long. Germline CDR1 is SNHLY and CDR2 is FYNNEI. The germline V and J ends were trimmed by 2 bases and 7 bases, with 12 bases remaining between them. CDR3 protein: CASSELRVGQPQHF. The CDR3 DNA is TGTGCCAGCAGTGAATTGAGGGTCGGACAGCCCCAGCATTTT.

The chain joins TRBV9 to TRBJ2-3; TRBD2 aligns across 12 bases. Germline V gene data show CDR1 as SGDLS and CDR2 as YYNGEE. This CDR3 has 17 amino acids. With V trimmed by 0 bases and J by 0 bases, 2 bases remained unmatched. CDR3 residues: CASSVEGLAGSTDTQYF. CDR3 bases: TGTGCCAGCAGCGTAGAAGGACTAGCGGGAAGCACAGATACGCAGTATTTT.